This T cell receptor beta chain was recovered during a study of T cells in Graves' hyperthyroidism and ophthalmopathy. RNA transcripts served as the template for amplifying TCR beta CDR3 regions. The HTBI set primed first-round TCR CDR3 RT-PCR. Via MiXCR, TCRdb re-called the multiplex PCR reads, giving one row per CDR3 protein. The sample contains under 300,000 distinct CDR3 sequences, nearly 15% of which appear only once. Germline V gives CDR1 MNHNY, CDR2 SVGAGI (reference sequence). CDR3 length: 15 amino acids. Trimming cost V 0 bases and J 3 bases, with 10 bases left between them. The specimen was blood. The sequence was collected from a woman aged 45-59 years with Graves' hyperthyroidism that later progressed to Graves' ophthalmopathy. The chain has TRBV6-6 and TRBJ2-3, with D perhaps TRBD2 (6 bases). For the CDR3, the DNA is TGTGCCAGCAGTTACTCGAACGGGAGAACAGATACGCAGTATTTT. Amino acids: CASSYSNGRTDTQYF.